The 18 T cell receptor beta chains below come from one sample, sequenced in a study of T cell responses to AZD1222 COVID-19 vaccine. TCRdb's copy holds only in-frame clones and misses some; the assay was immunoSEQ multiplex PCR. Counted here are tens of thousands of clones, 87% occurring once; the ten biggest clones make up approximately 2.4%. This material consisted of peripheral blood, taken 28 days after the second AZD1222 dose. These TCRs come from an adult who received the AZD1222 COVID-19 vaccine.

The sample holds a few counts of this clone. This chain joins TRBV5-1 and TRBJ1-3; the D is unclear. V lost 0 bases and J 2 bases, leaving 3 bases between the germline ends. From germline, CDR1 is SGHRS and CDR2 YFSETQ. This CDR3 contains 13 residues. The CDR3 nucleotides are TGCGCCAGCAGCTTGGCCCCTGGAAACACCATATATTTT. This sequence encodes CASSLAPGNTIYF.

This sequence joins TRBV6-4 and TRBJ2-1; 10 positions match TRBD2. The CDR3 runs to 15 residues. Per the germline V gene, CDR1 is MRHNA and CDR2 is SNTAGT. V lost 4 bases and J lost 5; bases outside the gene matches: 5. CDR3 sequence: CASSVAGGLNNEQFF. In DNA form, the CDR3 reads TGTGCCAGCAGTGTAGCGGGAGGCCTTAACAATGAGCAGTTCTTC.

This clone came up once. The chain employs TRBV21-1 and TRBJ1-5; the D call TRBD1 from the table was never checked on the DNA. TRBV21-1 constitutes a pseudogene. CDR3 length: 14 amino acids. CDR3 sequence reads: CASSRTGANQPQHF. The CDR3 DNA sequence: TGTGCCAGCAGCAGGACAGGGGCAAATCAGCCCCAGCATTTT.

The CDR3 here is CSVEPRTTSPNEQFF. In nucleotides, the CDR3 is TGCAGCGTTGAACCCCGTACTACTAGCCCCAATGAGCAGTTCTTC. J is TRBJ2-1 and V is TRBV29-1, with TRBD2 as a possible D gene (6 bases). CDR1 SQVTM and CDR2 ANQGSEA come from the germline V gene. The CDR3 runs to 15 residues. Between the trimmed V and J ends, which lost 2 bases and 6 bases, there was a span of 17 bases.

The chain employs TRBV19 and TRBJ1-1; D call uncertain. Trimming left V 7 bases short and J 7 bases short, with 19 bases between. Germline-derived CDR1 and CDR2 are LNHDA and SQIVND (reference sequence). The CDR3 totals 14 residues. The CDR3 sequence is CASTTRIVPYEAFF. The CDR3 bases are TGTGCCAGTACCACCAGAATCGTACCCTATGAAGCTTTCTTT.

The chain couples TRBV9 to TRBJ1-5, with unresolved D. V shed 4 bases and J shed 0 bases, with 8 bases lying between them. The CDR3 is 14 amino acids. CDR1 and CDR2 (germline): SGDLS, YYNGEE. The DNA of the CDR3 is TGTGCCAGCAGCCGGGATTTTAGCAATCAGCCCCAGCATTTT. Amino acids: CASSRDFSNQPQHF.

The rearrangement uses TRBV4-1 and TRBJ2-3, with a possible D match to TRBD1 (5 bases). This CDR3 spans 16 amino acids. The V and J ends lost 3 bases and 2 bases respectively, with 15 bases between them. Germline V gene data show CDR1 as MGHRA and CDR2 as YSYEKL. The CDR3 protein is CASSHGRGPNTDTQYF. The CDR3 DNA follows: TGCGCCAGCAGCCATGGTAGGGGCCCCAACACAGATACGCAGTATTTT.

This chain uses TRBV10-3 with TRBJ1-4, with a weak D call TRBD1 (6 bases). There are 12 residues in the CDR3. The germline gives CDR1 ENHRY, CDR2 SYGVKD. Trimming removed 2 bases at V and 8 bases at J, with 6 bases between. The CDR3 region has the DNA TGTGCCATCAGTGAGACAGGGGAAAAACTGTTTTTT. Its protein is CAISETGEKLFF.

In this sample, this clone turned up once. The rearrangement joins TRBV6-6 to TRBJ1-1; D possibly corresponds to TRBD1 (5 bases). Trimming shortened V by 7 bases and J by 1 base, and 19 bases separated the two germline ends. The germline gives CDR1 MNHNY, CDR2 SVGAGI (reference sequence). CDR3 length: 16 amino acids. CDR3 sequence reads: CASTQRAGLKNTEAFF. In DNA, the CDR3 is TGTGCCAGCACCCAAAGGGCGGGACTCAAGAACACTGAAGCTTTCTTT.

This chain uses TRBV11-3 with TRBJ2-3; 10 bases match TRBD2. Germline-derived CDR1 and CDR2 are SGHNT and YENEEA. The CDR3 is made up of 14 amino acids. The junction had 4 bases not matched to a gene; V was cut back by 5 bases and J by 5 bases. The CDR3 DNA follows: TGTGCCAGCAGCCCCAGCGGGAGGGGAGATACGCAGTATTTT. Residues: CASSPSGRGDTQYF.

The CDR3 DNA sequence: TGTGCCAGCAGTTTATCAGGGGGTGGTGGGACCCAGTACTTC. This encodes CASSLSGGGGTQYF. The J gene is TRBJ2-5, the V gene TRBV28; 7 bases are shared with TRBD1. V was pared by 1 base and J by 7 bases, with 6 bases of the junction left unmatched. In germline, CDR1 is MDHEN, CDR2 SYDVKM. The CDR3 length is 14 residues.

The chain is built from TRBV5-4 and TRBJ1-6; 8 nucleotides match TRBD1. Unmatched junction bases numbered 6, after V lost 4 bases and J lost 9 bases. This CDR3 has 14 residues. From germline, CDR1 is SGHNT and CDR2 YYREEE (reference sequence). The CDR3 loop reads CASSQNRGTSPLHF. The CDR3 bases are TGTGCCAGCAGCCAAAACAGGGGGACTTCACCCCTCCACTTT.

The CDR3 loop reads CAWSRPPHTQYF. CDR3 DNA sequence: TGTGCCTGGAGTCGACCTCCACATACGCAGTATTTT. This sequence joins TRBV30 and TRBJ2-3; D unclear. The CDR3 is 12 residues long. The germline V and J ends were trimmed by 2 bases and 7 bases, with 10 bases remaining between them. In germline, CDR1 is GTSNPN, CDR2 SVGIG (reference sequence).

The rearrangement uses TRBV20-1 and TRBJ2-1, with 10 positions matching TRBD1. The V gene end was trimmed by 3 bases and the J gene end by 6 bases; junction bases not matched to a gene: 14. Germline CDR1 reads DFQATT; CDR2 reads SNEGSKA (reference sequence). The length of the CDR3 is 17 residues. The CDR3 DNA is TGCAGTGCTAGTAGAGACAGGGGGCTCCTAAGGACCAATGAGCAGTTCTTC. Its protein is CSASRDRGLLRTNEQFF.

The genes are TRBV7-3 and TRBJ2-1; 12 bases match TRBD1. CDR3 length equals 14 residues. In germline, CDR1 is SGHTA, CDR2 FQGTGA. The junction had 3 bases not matched to a gene; V was cut back by 4 bases and J by 8 bases. CDR3 DNA sequence: TGTGCCAGCAGCTCCGGGACAGGGGGCGATGAGCAGTTCTTC. As protein: CASSSGTGGDEQFF.

V and J are TRBV27 and TRBJ1-1; a possible D gene is TRBD1 (5 bases). V was clipped by 6 bases and J by 4 bases, with 12 bases between them. CDR3 length: 13 residues. Per germline, CDR1 MNHEY and CDR2 SMNVEV (reference sequence). The CDR3 protein is CASSPWGGTEAFF. CDR3 nucleotide sequence: TGTGCCAGCAGCCCTTGGGGGGGCACTGAAGCTTTCTTT.

V usage is TRBV7-2 and J usage is TRBJ1-4; weak D call: TRBD1 (5 bases). CDR1 and CDR2 (germline): SGHTA, FQGNSA. V was shortened by 3 bases and J by 14 bases, with 19 bases between the two germline ends. The CDR3 covers 14 residues. CDR3 DNA sequence: TGTGCCAGCAGCTTCTCAGGGCCCGACGGGGGTCTGTTTTTT. Translating it yields CASSFSGPDGGLFF.

The chain couples TRBV29-1 to TRBJ2-6; possibly TRBD1 for D (5 bases). Trimming took 7 bases from V and 1 from J, leaving 8 bases between them. Per the germline V gene, CDR1 is SQVTM and CDR2 is ANQGSEA. The length of the CDR3 is 13 residues. CDR3 DNA: TGCAGCGCCAGGGTGTCTGGGGCCAACGTCCTGACTTTC. Its protein product is CSARVSGANVLTF.